Listed here are 32 T cell receptor beta chains from one sample, sequenced in a study of tissue T cells after allogeneic stem cell transplantation. Only in-frame clones appear in the TCRdb table, and some are missing; sequencing was by immunoSEQ multiplex PCR. This table holds 20,000 to 25,000 clones, approximately 72% found once. The sequenced sample was spleen. The receptors were sampled from a female BALB/c mouse in good health. MHC haplotype here: H2-d.

Details on this clone: Gene names and germline refer to mouse. With the read ending 1 residue before the CDR3 end, the germline J gene is used to fill in that end. The rearrangement links TRBV4 to TRBJ2-4, with 10 bases that match TRBD2. V gave up 5 bases and J gave up 1 base; unmatched junction bases: 3. Germline CDR1 and CDR2: LGHDT and YNNKQL (reference sequence). The CDR3 runs to 15 residues. CDR3 region: CASSHTGGGQNTLYF. The covered CDR3 bases are TGTGCCAGCAGCCATACTGGGGGGGGTCAAAACACCTTGTAC.

On this clone itself: All gene names here are mouse names. The CDR3 end falls 1 residue outside the read, so it is completed with the germline J gene. This chain connects TRBV5 to TRBJ2-3; TRBD1 matches at 9 bases. The V gene's germline CDR1 is LGHNA and CDR2 YNLKQL (reference sequence). This CDR3 has 16 residues. Losses at the gene ends were 1 base for V and 2 bases for J; bases not matched to a gene: 4. The sequenced part of the CDR3 DNA is TGTGCCAGCAGCCAAGGCAGGACAGGGGATGCAGAAACGCTGTAT. Amino acid sequence: CASSQGRTGDAETLY. The full CDR3 reads CASSQGRTGDAETLYF.

As regards this clone: Mouse germline and gene names are used. The read gets to within 1 residue of the CDR3 end, and the germline J gene fills in the rest. The rearrangement uses TRBV13-2 and TRBJ2-1; 9 nucleotides agree with TRBD2. The CDR3 spans 16 residues. Trimming removed 0 bases from V and 4 bases from J; junction bases left unmatched: 5. CDR1 and CDR2 (germline): NNHNN, SYGAGS (reference sequence). CDR3 bases read: TGTGCCAGCGGTGATGAGCTGACTGGGGGATATGCTGAGCAGTTC. This gives the protein CASGDELTGGYAEQF. The CDR3 as a whole reads CASGDELTGGYAEQFF.

About this clone: The listed genes are named as in mouse. The read stops 1 residue short of the end of the CDR3; the missing end is completed from the germline J gene. The chain carries TRBV1 and TRBJ2-7; D remains unclear. Germline CDR1 is NSQYPW and CDR2 is LRSPGD (reference sequence). Trimming left V 1 base short and J 2 bases short, with 6 bases between. The CDR3 sequence is 13 residues long. The covered CDR3 bases are TGCACCTGCAGTGCAGGTGGGCCCTATGAACAGTAC. Protein: CTCSAGGPYEQY. The entire CDR3 protein reads CTCSAGGPYEQYF.

Comment on this clone: The gene names given are mouse names. The read terminates 1 residue before the CDR3 end, so the remaining end is supplied by the germline J gene. The chain couples TRBV13-3 to TRBJ2-3; weak D call: TRBD1 (5 bases). The CDR3 sequence is 13 residues long. V was cut by 3 bases and J by 0 bases, with 5 bases left in between. CDR1 is NNHDY and CDR2 is SYVADS in the germline V gene. Incomplete CDR3 DNA: TGTGCCAGCAGTGCAGGGAGTGCAGAAACGCTGTAT. It yields the protein CASSAGSAETLY. The complete CDR3 protein is CASSAGSAETLYF.

Notes on this clone: The genes are named according to mouse. Coverage ceases 1 residue before the CDR3 finishes, and the germline J gene fills in the end. The gene calls are TRBV29 and TRBJ2-1; tentatively, D is TRBD1 or TRBD2 (5 bases each). The CDR3 is 13 amino acids. From germline, CDR1 is MSHET and CDR2 SYDVDS. V was cut by 5 bases and J by 3 bases, with 8 bases left in between. Incomplete CDR3 DNA: TGTGCTAGCAGTCCCGGGACCTATGCTGAGCAGTTC. This codes for CASSPGTYAEQF. The CDR3 in its entirety is CASSPGTYAEQFF.

Concerning this clone itself: Mouse gene names and germline throughout. Sequencing ends 1 residue short of the CDR3 end; the germline J gene provides the rest. This chain links TRBV13-3 with TRBJ2-2; 8 bases agree with TRBD1. CDR1 and CDR2 from the germline V gene are NNHDY and SYVADS. This CDR3 has 15 amino acids. V gave up 1 base and J gave up 3 bases; unmatched junction bases: 2. CDR3 DNA (partial): TGTGCCAGCAGTGATTCCAGGGGGCACACCGGGCAGCTCTAC. Translated, it gives CASSDSRGHTGQLY. The CDR3 as a whole reads CASSDSRGHTGQLYF.

Points on this clone: All gene names here are mouse names. The observed sequence ends 1 residue before the CDR3 terminus, with the missing tail filled in from the germline J gene. The chain has TRBV13-3 and TRBJ2-5; 7 bases match TRBD1. Germline V gene sequence: CDR1 NNHDY, CDR2 SYVADS. V dropped 0 bases and J dropped 4; count of bases not matched to a gene: 2. The CDR3 is 14 residues long. The sequenced part of the CDR3 DNA is TGTGCCAGCAGTGATGAGACAGGGAAAGACACCCAGTAC. It is translated as CASSDETGKDTQY. The whole CDR3 reads CASSDETGKDTQYF.

A note on this clone: Germline and genes: mouse. The observed sequence ends 1 residue before the CDR3 terminus, with the missing tail filled in from the germline J gene. This chain connects TRBV5 to TRBJ2-5; the D call may be TRBD1 or TRBD2 (6 bases each). Trimming left V 0 bases short and J 6 bases short, with 10 bases between. The CDR3 is 14 amino acids. The germline CDR1 and CDR2 sequences are LGHNA and YNLKQL (reference sequence). The chain's CDR3 is CASSQERGRDTQYF. The CDR3 DNA, read in part, is TGTGCCAGCAGCCAAGAACGGGGGCGGGACACCCAGTAC.

Points on this clone: These gene names are mouse names. CDR3 sequence: CASSLADTGQLYF. CDR3 DNA (partial): TGTGCAAGCAGCTTAGCGGACACCGGGCAGCTCTAC. The chain has TRBV16 and TRBJ2-2; no clear D gene. The read terminates 1 residue before the CDR3 end, so the remaining end is supplied by the germline J gene. From germline, CDR1 is SGHSA and CDR2 FRNQAP. Trimming left V 1 base short and J 3 bases short, with 3 bases between. The CDR3 length is 13 residues.

Regarding this clone: Gene names refer to mouse genes. Sequencing ends 1 residue short of the CDR3 end; the germline J gene provides the rest. J is TRBJ2-1 and V is TRBV5; 8 bases agree with TRBD1. The CDR3 extends over 14 amino acids. The V segment lost 2 bases and the J segment 5 bases; nucleotides outside the gene matches: 2. Germline assignment: CDR1 LGHNA and CDR2 YNLKQL (reference sequence). CDR3 sequence: CASSQRTGNAEQFF. CDR3 DNA (partial): TGTGCCAGCAGCCAAAGGACAGGGAATGCTGAGCAGTTC.

As regards this clone: Any gene name here is a mouse gene name. From the germline J gene comes the end of the CDR3, since the read stops 1 residue before it. The rearrangement uses TRBV20 and TRBJ2-2, with no clear D. V shed 0 bases and J shed 4 bases, with 9 bases lying between them. Per the germline V gene, CDR1 is GFQATS and CDR2 is STVNSAI. The CDR3 covers 14 residues. The CDR3 is CGARERVGTGQLYF. CDR3 bases read: TGTGGTGCTAGGGAGAGGGTAGGCACCGGGCAGCTCTAC.

For this clone: Gene names refer to mouse genes. The sequence runs out 1 residue before the end of the CDR3; the remainder is reconstructed from the germline J gene. The genes are TRBV4 and TRBJ2-5; TRBD1 matches at 9 bases. V was clipped by 4 bases and J by 3 bases; unmatched bases: 5. Per the germline V gene, CDR1 is LGHDT and CDR2 is YNNKQL (reference sequence). This CDR3 is 15 amino acids long. The part of the CDR3 DNA that was read is TGTGCCAGCAGCTCCCCGGGACAGGGACAAGACACCCAGTAC. Translating it yields CASSSPGQGQDTQY. The whole CDR3 sequence reads CASSSPGQGQDTQYF. The full variable domain, rest sourced from reference TRBV4 and TRBJ2-5, is ETAVFQTPNYHVTQVGNEVSFNCKQTLGHDTMYWYKQDSKKLLKIMFSYNNKQLIVNETVPRRFSPQSSDKAHLNLRIKSVEPEDSAVYLCASSSPGQGQDTQYFGPGTRLLVL.

To note about this clone: Gene names and germline refer to mouse. Sequencing ends 1 residue short of the CDR3 end; the germline J gene provides the rest. V gene TRBV29 combines with J gene TRBJ2-5, with a tentative D call TRBD1 (6 bases). This CDR3 is built from 16 residues. Germline V lookup: CDR1 MSHET, CDR2 SYDVDS. V was pared by 3 bases and J by 0 bases, with 13 bases between. Incomplete CDR3 DNA: TGTGCTAGCAGTTTCACCGGGACAATTAACCAAGACACCCAGTAC. Its translation is CASSFTGTINQDTQY. The complete CDR3 reads CASSFTGTINQDTQYF.

A word on this clone: Gene names denote mouse genes. The read terminates 1 residue ahead of where the CDR3 ends, so the germline J gene completes it. This sequence joins TRBV19 and TRBJ1-4, with D maybe TRBD1 (5 bases). Between the trimmed V and J ends, which lost 3 bases and 7 bases, there was a span of 7 bases. The CDR3 extends over 12 amino acids. Germline V lookup: CDR1 FNHDT, CDR2 SITEND (reference sequence). The CDR3 sequence: CASSRGSERLFF. The part of the CDR3 DNA that was read is TGTGCCAGCAGTAGGGGCTCCGAAAGATTATTT. The whole variable domain, filled in from reference TRBV19 and TRBJ1-4, reads GGIITQTPKFLIGQEGQKLTLKCQQNFNHDTMYWYRQDSGKGLRLIYYSITENDLQKGDLSEGYDASREKKSSFSLTVTSAQKNEMAVFLCASSRGSERLFFGHGTKLSVL.

Concerning this clone: Mouse germline and gene names are used. Sequencing ends 1 residue short of the CDR3 end; the germline J gene provides the rest. The rearrangement links TRBV13-2 to TRBJ2-1, with TRBD2 matching over 11 bases. Per germline, CDR1 NNHNN and CDR2 SYGAGS (reference sequence). CDR3 size: 16 residues. The V gene end was trimmed by 3 bases and the J gene end by 1 base; junction bases not matched to a gene: 3. The sequenced CDR3 bases are TGTGCCAGCGGTGGGGACTGGGGGCCCAACTATGCTGAGCAGTTC. It yields the protein CASGGDWGPNYAEQF. The whole CDR3 protein is CASGGDWGPNYAEQFF.

In the case of this clone: The gene names given are mouse names. The missing CDR3 end, 1 residue past where the read stops, is filled in from the germline J gene. The genes are TRBV13-3 and TRBJ1-4, with D uncertain. V was cut by 7 bases and J by 0 bases, with 7 bases left in between. From germline, CDR1 is NNHDY and CDR2 SYVADS. The CDR3 length is 13 residues. The CDR3 DNA, read in part, is TGTGCCAGCGGCGGGGTTTCCAACGAAAGATTATTT. It translates to CASGGVSNERLF. The CDR3 in full is CASGGVSNERLFF. The variable domain in full, completed from reference TRBV13-3 and TRBJ1-4, reads EAAVTQSPRSKVAVTGGKVTLSCHQTNNHDYMYWYRQDTGHGLRLIHYSYVADSTEKGDIPDGYKASRPSQENFSLILELASLSQTAVYFCASGGVSNERLFFGHGTKLSVL.

Comments on this clone: Gene names follow the mouse nomenclature. The read ends 1 residue early relative to the CDR3; the germline J gene fills the gap. The rearrangement uses TRBV30 and TRBJ1-1; unclear D gene. Per the germline V gene, CDR1 is SQVVS and CDR2 is ANEGSEA. The CDR3 runs to 11 residues. V lost 3 bases to trimming and J lost 5 bases, with 7 bases between them. The sequenced CDR3 bases are TGTAGTTCTAGTGGGTTGACAGAAGTCTTC. It yields the protein CSSSGLTEVF. The full CDR3 protein is CSSSGLTEVFF.

For this clone: Mouse germline and gene names are used. The missing CDR3 end, 1 residue past where the read stops, is filled in from the germline J gene. This chain joins TRBV4 and TRBJ2-1; D gene uncertain. CDR1 and CDR2 (germline): LGHDT, YNNKQL (reference sequence). V shed 6 bases and J shed 4 bases, with 10 bases lying between them. This CDR3 is built from 13 residues. This CDR3 is CASSHGSYAEQFF. The CDR3 bases that were read are TGTGCCAGCAGTCACGGGTCATATGCTGAGCAGTTC.

This clone was recorded only once. Gene names denote mouse genes. The CDR3 end is not reached by the read, which stops 1 residue before it; the germline J gene fills it in. The chain couples TRBV5 to TRBJ2-3; possibly TRBD2 for D (6 bases). The CDR3 consists of 13 residues. In germline, CDR1 is LGHNA, CDR2 YNLKQL (reference sequence). V was pared by 4 bases and J by 3 bases, with 8 bases between. This chain's CDR3 is CASSPLGAETLYF. The CDR3 bases that were read are TGTGCCAGCAGCCCCCTGGGGGCAGAAACGCTGTAT.

Comment on this clone: Mouse names are used for the genes. Read data end 1 residue before the CDR3 end; the end is taken from the germline J gene. The chain combines TRBV1 with TRBJ1-1; 7 positions match TRBD1. Germline V gene data show CDR1 as NSQYPW and CDR2 as LRSPGD (reference sequence). The V gene end was trimmed by 4 bases and the J gene end by 1 base; junction bases not matched to a gene: 0. CDR3 length equals 13 residues. The DNA read from the CDR3 is TGCACCTGCAGTGGGGACAGGAACACAGAAGTCTTC. The encoded protein is CTCSGDRNTEVF. The whole CDR3 region reads CTCSGDRNTEVFF.

This clone was seen just once. Gene names denote mouse genes. The CDR3 end lies 1 residue beyond the end of the read and is filled in from the germline J gene. J is TRBJ2-3 and V is TRBV13-1; D may be TRBD1 (6 bases). Germline V gene data show CDR1 as NSHNY and CDR2 as SYGAGN. The CDR3 covers 14 residues. V gave up 3 bases and J gave up 1 base, with 9 bases separating them. CDR3 region: CASSVRGGAETLYF. The CDR3 DNA, read in part, is TGTGCCAGCAGTGTCAGGGGTGGTGCAGAAACGCTGTAT.

In regard to this clone: Germline and genes: mouse. CDR3 sequence: CASSAVTGGYEQYF. The sequenced part of the CDR3 DNA is TGTGCCAGCAGTGCCGTGACTGGGGGCTATGAACAGTAC. The V call is TRBV13-1, the J call TRBJ2-7; TRBD2 aligns across 9 bases. The read falls 1 residue short of the CDR3 end, and the missing part is taken from the germline J gene. The CDR3 is made up of 14 amino acids. J was trimmed by 3 bases and V by 3 bases; bases with no gene match: 4. The V gene's germline CDR1 is NSHNY and CDR2 SYGAGN.

This clone turned up a few times. Mouse gene names and germline throughout. The read falls 1 residue short of the CDR3 end, and the missing part is taken from the germline J gene. The V gene is TRBV13-3, the J gene TRBJ2-1; TRBD2 aligns across 10 bases. CDR3 length equals 15 residues. After removal of 6 bases from V and 1 base from J, the junction contained 4 bases not matched to a gene. Germline CDR1 is NNHDY and CDR2 is SYVADS. Here the CDR3 reads CASNPTGGNYAEQFF. The CDR3 bases that were read are TGTGCCAGCAATCCGACTGGGGGGAACTATGCTGAGCAGTTC.

As to this clone: Mouse gene names and germline throughout. The read terminates 1 residue before the CDR3 end, so the remaining end is supplied by the germline J gene. The genes are TRBV1 and TRBJ2-5; D is possibly TRBD1 (5 bases). Germline V gives CDR1 NSQYPW, CDR2 LRSPGD (reference sequence). Trimming cost V 1 base and J 0 bases, with 8 bases left between them. This CDR3 comprises 15 residues. The CDR3 sequence is CTCSAVDNNQDTQYF. The sequenced part of the CDR3 DNA is TGCACCTGCAGTGCAGTGGACAACAACCAAGACACCCAGTAC.

This clone was seen a handful of times. Gene names and germline match the mouse. The CDR3 loop reads CASSPTGGAHEQYF. The covered CDR3 bases are TGTGCCAGCAGTCCAACTGGGGGGGCACATGAACAGTAC. The chain uses TRBV19 and TRBJ2-7; 11 bases agree with TRBD2. The CDR3 goes on 1 residue after the read ends, and that part is filled in from the germline J gene. This CDR3 contains 14 residues. CDR1 and CDR2 (germline): FNHDT, SITEND (reference sequence). J gave up 5 bases and V 4 bases, and 5 bases lay outside the gene matches. The full variable domain, completed using reference TRBV19 and TRBJ2-7, is GGIITQTPKFLIGQEGQKLTLKCQQNFNHDTMYWYRQDSGKGLRLIYYSITENDLQKGDLSEGYDASREKKSSFSLTVTSAQKNEMAVFLCASSPTGGAHEQYFGPGTRLTVL.

In this sample, this clone turned up a few times. Gene names follow the mouse nomenclature. Read sequence stops 1 residue before the CDR3 end, and the germline J gene provides the missing end. The rearrangement uses TRBV20 and TRBJ1-5; 11 nucleotides line up with TRBD1. Germline assignment: CDR1 GFQATS and CDR2 STVNSAI. The V gene end was trimmed by 2 bases and the J gene end by 2 bases; junction bases not matched to a gene: 5. CDR3 length equals 16 residues. CDR3 DNA (partial): TGTGGTGCTAGGCCGTGGACAGGGGGCCACAACCAGGCTCCGCTT. Translating gives CGARPWTGGHNQAPL. The CDR3 in full is CGARPWTGGHNQAPLF.

This clone was seen once. The genes and germline here are from mouse. The read falls 1 residue short of the CDR3 end, and the missing part is taken from the germline J gene. The chain uses TRBV20 and TRBJ2-4; 8 bases map to TRBD1. Germline assignment: CDR1 GFQATS and CDR2 STVNSAI. V lost 2 bases to trimming and J lost 0 bases; unmatched junction nucleotides: 1. The CDR3 contains 14 residues. Partial CDR3 DNA: TGTGGTGCTAGGACAGGGGGTAGTCAAAACACCTTGTAC. Translation: CGARTGGSQNTLY. The complete CDR3 protein is CGARTGGSQNTLYF.

To note about this clone: Gene names are mouse gene names. The read is 1 residue too short to cover the CDR3 end, so that end is filled in from the germline J gene. The J gene is TRBJ2-4, the V gene TRBV20, with TRBD2 matching 7 bases. The CDR3 contains 14 residues. Germline V gene data show CDR1 as GFQATS and CDR2 as STVNSAI. The J segment lost 0 bases and the V segment lost 2 bases, leaving 2 bases of the junction unmatched. CDR3 sequence reads: CGARTGESQNTLYF. The CDR3 DNA, read in part, is TGTGGTGCTAGGACTGGGGAAAGTCAAAACACCTTGTAC.

The count of this clone is one. Germline and genes here are mouse. Read sequence stops 1 residue before the CDR3 end, and the germline J gene provides the missing end. The chain employs TRBV19 and TRBJ2-3; the match to TRBD1 covers 9 bases. The CDR3 has 14 residues. J lost 1 base, V lost 7 bases, and 4 bases had no gene match. CDR1 is FNHDT, CDR2 SITEND, per germline (reference sequence). Incomplete CDR3 DNA: TGTGCCAGCGGGGGACAGGGTGGTGCAGAAACGCTGTAT. Translated, it gives CASGGQGGAETLY. The full CDR3 sequence reads CASGGQGGAETLYF.

This clone turned up a few times. Gene names follow the mouse nomenclature. The CDR3 goes on 1 residue after the read ends, and that part is filled in from the germline J gene. V usage is TRBV13-3 and J usage is TRBJ2-7; TRBD1 is a possible D gene (5 bases). There are 12 residues in the CDR3. Germline V gene lookup returns CDR1 NNHDY and CDR2 SYVADS. V gave up 0 bases and J gave up 7 bases, with 8 bases separating them. CDR3 loop: CASSDVGVEQYF. The sequenced part of the CDR3 DNA is TGTGCCAGCAGTGATGTAGGGGTGGAACAGTAC.

For this clone: Genes here carry mouse names. The sequenced fragment ends 1 residue before the CDR3 boundary, so the rest is inferred from the germline J gene. The rearrangement joins TRBV1 to TRBJ2-2; possible D gene TRBD1, 5 bases. The CDR3 consists of 15 residues. Germline loops: CDR1 NSQYPW, CDR2 LRSPGD (reference sequence). V lost 1 base to trimming and J lost 0 bases, with 6 bases between them. Here the CDR3 reads CTCSAVRANTGQLYF. The DNA read from the CDR3 is TGCACCTGCAGTGCAGTCAGGGCAAACACCGGGCAGCTCTAC. Full variable domain (remainder filled in from reference TRBV1 and TRBJ2-2): VTLLEQNPRWRLVPRGQAVNLRCILKNSQYPWMSWYQQDLQKQLQWLFTLRSPGDKEVKSLPGADYLATRVTDTELRLQVANMSQGRTLYCTCSAVRANTGQLYFGEGSKLTVL.